A selection of T cell receptor beta chains follows, all from one sample in a study of post-analysis software for immune sequencing data. TCRdb fed the PCR reads into MiXCR, producing one record per CDR3 protein. The table includes about 560,000 distinct CDR3 sequences, around 40% detected once. Sample: blood. The receptor set was obtained from a girl between 10 and 17 years old with multiple sclerosis. Both conserved end residues are part of each CDR3. The order of the fields is clone size, D gene, CDR3 length, J gene, V gene, CDR3 DNA, CDR3 protein. D genes are given only for firm matches. Expanded clones get a size class; other rows say once, few or many, or leave the size out.

abundance: -
d_gene: -
len: 16
j_gene: TRBJ2-7
v_gene: TRBV20-1
CDR3nt: TGCAGTGCTAGCCTGGCTGGGGCGGCTTTCTCTCTCGAGCAGTACTTC
CDR3aa: CSASLAGAAFSLEQYF

abundance: few
d_gene: TRBD1
len: 17
j_gene: TRBJ2-2
v_gene: TRBV29-1
CDR3nt: TGCAGCGCCTCTATTGTAGAGGGGGCGCGAACGACCGGGGAGCTGTTTTTT
CDR3aa: CSASIVEGARTTGELFF

abundance: -
d_gene: TRBD1
len: 13
j_gene: TRBJ2-7
v_gene: TRBV20-1
CDR3nt: TGCAGTGCAAGACAGGGGACACACCACGAGCAGTACTTC
CDR3aa: CSARQGTHHEQYF

abundance: few
d_gene: TRBD2
len: 15
j_gene: TRBJ2-1
v_gene: TRBV6-2/TRBV6-3
CDR3nt: TGTGCCAGCAGGGAAACGGGGGGGCCGGGCAATGAGCAGTTCTTC
CDR3aa: CASRETGGPGNEQFF

abundance: once
d_gene: TRBD1
len: 17
j_gene: TRBJ1-1
v_gene: TRBV5-1
CDR3nt: TGCGCCAGCAGCATCGGACAGGGGGCCAACCAGAACACTGAAGCTTTCTTT
CDR3aa: CASSIGQGANQNTEAFF

abundance: -
d_gene: -
len: 15
j_gene: TRBJ2-1
v_gene: TRBV20-1
CDR3nt: TGCAGTGCTAGACCTCCTCAGGGGTCCTACAATGAGCAGTTCTTC
CDR3aa: CSARPPQGSYNEQFF

abundance: -
d_gene: -
len: 14
j_gene: TRBJ1-2
v_gene: TRBV5-6
CDR3nt: TGTGCCAGCACCCATCCAACGGGGGTCTATGGCTACACCTTC
CDR3aa: CASTHPTGVYGYTF

abundance: -
d_gene: -
len: 15
j_gene: TRBJ2-1
v_gene: TRBV12-3/TRBV12-4
CDR3nt: TGTGCCAGCAGTCCTCCGAGGGAGAAGGGGAATGAGCAGTTCTTC
CDR3aa: CASSPPREKGNEQFF

abundance: -
d_gene: TRBD2
len: 16
j_gene: TRBJ2-3
v_gene: TRBV20-1
CDR3nt: TGCAGTGCTAGAGATCCGGGGGGGGGCGATTTAGATACGCAGTATTTT
CDR3aa: CSARDPGGGDLDTQYF

abundance: -
d_gene: -
len: 14
j_gene: TRBJ1-2
v_gene: TRBV12-3/TRBV12-4
CDR3nt: TGTGCCAGCAGCCTATACGGAGCGATAATAGGCTACACCTTC
CDR3aa: CASSLYGAIIGYTF

abundance: once
d_gene: -
len: 14
j_gene: TRBJ2-5
v_gene: TRBV9
CDR3nt: TGTGCCAGCAGCGCCGGGACCAACCAAGAGACCCAGTACTTC
CDR3aa: CASSAGTNQETQYF

abundance: few
d_gene: -
len: 15
j_gene: TRBJ1-2
v_gene: TRBV4-3
CDR3nt: TGCGCCAGCAGCCAAGATGAGCAGGGTGACTATGGCTACACCTTC
CDR3aa: CASSQDEQGDYGYTF

abundance: -
d_gene: TRBD1
len: 16
j_gene: TRBJ2-3
v_gene: TRBV28
CDR3nt: TGTGCCAGCAGTTCTCCCGGACAGGGAAGCACAGATACGCAGTATTTT
CDR3aa: CASSSPGQGSTDTQYF

abundance: few
d_gene: -
len: 13
j_gene: TRBJ1-2
v_gene: TRBV6-5
CDR3nt: TGTGCCAGCAGCCAACAGACAAAATATGGCTACACCTTC
CDR3aa: CASSQQTKYGYTF

abundance: -
d_gene: -
len: 16
j_gene: TRBJ2-3
v_gene: TRBV4-1
CDR3nt: TGCGCCAGCAGCCAAGGCCCGGGGGTTGGCACAGATACGCAGTATTTT
CDR3aa: CASSQGPGVGTDTQYF

abundance: -
d_gene: TRBD2
len: 18
j_gene: TRBJ2-6
v_gene: TRBV6-5
CDR3nt: TGTGCCAGCAGTTACTCGTCTAGCGGGGCCTCTGGGGCCAACGTCCTGACTTTC
CDR3aa: CASSYSSSGASGANVLTF

abundance: -
d_gene: -
len: 13
j_gene: TRBJ2-7
v_gene: TRBV13
CDR3nt: TGTGCCAGCAGTCGGGACACCAGGACCGAGCAGTACTTC
CDR3aa: CASSRDTRTEQYF

abundance: -
d_gene: TRBD1
len: 16
j_gene: TRBJ1-1
v_gene: TRBV7-9
CDR3nt: TGTGCCAGCAGCTCGTTTACAGGGGGCGGGGGCACTGAAGCTTTCTTT
CDR3aa: CASSSFTGGGGTEAFF

abundance: -
d_gene: -
len: 18
j_gene: TRBJ2-1
v_gene: TRBV7-8
CDR3nt: TGTGCCAGCAGCTTAGCGCGGGGACTCCAGAGCTCCTACAATGAGCAGTTCTTC
CDR3aa: CASSLARGLQSSYNEQFF